Below are 10 T cell receptor beta chains sequenced from a single sample in a study of spatial heterogeneity in lung cancer (dated 2019 in TCRdb). Results the study describes overall, beyond this receptor: A correlation was observed between the number of expanded intratumoral alpha and beta TCRs and the tumor nonsynonymous mutation count.

Antigen specificity for these receptors is unknown. Library generation was performed with 5' RACE. TCRdb names NextSeq 500 as the instrument used. TCRdb reprocessed the public reads (quality trimming at Q25 with fastp, clone calling with MiXCR) and kept in-frame beta chains. CDR3 protein sequences are deduplicated, and each keeps its most common genes and DNA. The sample profile shows 3,000 to 4,000 distinct CDR3 sequences; approximately 7% of them were found once. Jointly, the top ten make up about 20% of the sample. In light of the paper, this sample's time point label describes: sample taken at primary tumor resection. The specimen was lung tumor tissue, collected at surgery. These receptors were obtained from a male donor with early-stage non-small cell lung cancer.

With respect to this clonotype: This beta chain is an off-target read within a library intended for alpha chains, so its frequency means little. V is TRBV7-9 and J is TRBJ1-3, with a possible D match to TRBD1 (5 bases). CDR3 size: 16 residues. V lost 1 base and J 1 base, leaving 11 bases between the germline ends. From germline, CDR1 is SEHNR and CDR2 FQNEAQ (reference sequence). The CDR3 sequence: CASSLGDQGSGNTIYF. DNA of the CDR3: TGTGCCAGCAGCTTAGGGGACCAGGGATCTGGAAACACCATATATTTT.

This clonotype ranks as medium-sized (0.01 to 0.1%). Since the library was made to target alpha chains, this beta chain is a stray read and its abundance is not meaningful. This sequence joins TRBV12-3 or TRBV12-4 and TRBJ1-1, with a tentative D call TRBD1 (6 bases). Between the trimmed V and J ends, which lost 5 bases and 4 bases, there was a span of 14 bases. The CDR3 sequence is 14 residues long. This chain's CDR3 is CASSHRVSSTEAFF. Written as DNA, the CDR3 is TGTGCCAGCAGTCACAGGGTATCTAGCACTGAAGCTTTCTTT.

This clonotype counts as medium-sized (0.01 to 0.1%). Because the library targeted alpha chains, this beta chain is an off-target read whose size means little. The genes are TRBV4-3 and TRBJ1-4; no clear D gene. This CDR3 spans 17 amino acids. Trimming stripped 0 bases from V and 4 bases from J, with 15 bases between. Germline CDR1 is LGHNA and CDR2 is YSLEER. CDR3 region: CASSQDGPEDINEKLFF. The CDR3 nucleotides are TGCGCCAGCAGCCAAGATGGGCCCGAGGATATTAATGAAAAACTGTTTTTT.

This clonotype ranks as medium-sized (0.01 to 0.1%). Being off target in a library aimed at alpha chains, this beta chain has a size of little meaning. DNA for the CDR3: TGCAGTGCTAGGGGACAGTCCCGCTCCTACGAGCAGTACTTC. Translated, it gives CSARGQSRSYEQYF. V gene TRBV20-1 combines with J gene TRBJ2-7, with 7 bases identical to TRBD1. V shed 3 bases and J 0 bases; nucleotides not matched to a gene: 5. Germline V gene lookup returns CDR1 DFQATT and CDR2 SNEGSKA (reference sequence). The CDR3 has 14 residues.

By share, this clonotype ranks as medium-sized. This beta chain turned up in a library designed for alpha chains; as an off-target read, its abundance says little. The chain joins TRBV30 to TRBJ2-7; TRBD1 matches 7 bases. After removal of 2 bases from V and 3 bases from J, the junction contained 4 bases not matched to a gene. Per germline, CDR1 GTSNPN and CDR2 SVGIG (reference sequence). This CDR3 is 13 amino acids long. The CDR3 region has the DNA TGTGCCTGGAGTTTACAGGGGAACTACGAGCAGTACTTC. Translating gives CAWSLQGNYEQYF.

This clonotype was observed a few times. Being off target in a library aimed at alpha chains, this beta chain has a size of little meaning. The chain uses TRBV7-2 and TRBJ2-7; D is undetermined. The CDR3 is 14 amino acids. V was cut by 1 base and J by 0 bases, with 7 bases left in between. Germline V gene data show CDR1 as SGHTA and CDR2 as FQGNSA. CDR3 sequence (DNA): TGTGCCAGCAGCTTAGTAATCCCCTCCTACGAGCAGTACTTC. Translated: CASSLVIPSYEQYF.

This clonotype is labeled medium-sized. With the library built for alpha chains, this beta chain is off target and its frequency is not meaningful. The rearrangement uses TRBV7-9 and TRBJ2-1, with D uncertain. V was pared by 0 bases and J by 6 bases, with 6 bases between. The CDR3 is 13 residues long. CDR1 and CDR2 (germline): SEHNR, FQNEAQ (reference sequence). The CDR3 DNA reads as TGTGCCAGCAGCTTAGCCGCAGGCAATGAGCAGTTCTTC. It translates to CASSLAAGNEQFF.

The table lists this clonotype with many counts. Being off target in a library aimed at alpha chains, this beta chain has a size of little meaning. The V gene is TRBV2, the J gene TRBJ1-5; 7 positions match TRBD1. The V gene end was trimmed by 5 bases and the J gene end by 4 bases; junction bases not matched to a gene: 5. The CDR3 runs to 14 residues. The germline V gene encodes CDR1 SNHLY and CDR2 FYNNEI. CDR3 loop: CASSQRTGNQPQHF. The CDR3 nucleotides read TGTGCCAGCAGTCAGCGGACAGGAAATCAGCCCCAGCATTTT.

This clonotype showed up many times. Being off target in a library aimed at alpha chains, this beta chain has a size of little meaning. The chain is built from TRBV6-5 and TRBJ1-3; 8 bases are shared with TRBD1. V gave up 5 bases and J gave up 0 bases; unmatched junction bases: 9. The V gene's germline CDR1 is MNHEY and CDR2 SVGAGI. The CDR3 runs to 17 residues. The CDR3 nucleotides read TGTGCCAGCAGTCCAGAGGGGACAGGCTTCTCTGGAAACACCATATATTTT. It translates to CASSPEGTGFSGNTIYF.

In its sample, this clonotype is medium-sized. Being off target in a library aimed at alpha chains, this beta chain has a size of little meaning. The gene calls are TRBV30 and TRBJ2-7; tentative D call: TRBD1 (7 bases). CDR3 length: 11 amino acids. V was trimmed by 8 bases and J by 3 bases, leaving 11 bases between them. Germline CDR1 and CDR2: GTSNPN and SVGIG (reference sequence). Here the CDR3 DNA reads TGTGCCCGCGGGACAGACTACGAGCAGTACTTC. Translating it yields CARGTDYEQYF.